This entry lists 10 T cell receptor beta chains sequenced from one sample in a study of cytomegalovirus exposure and HLA in healthy donors. It was with 60 Vbeta and 13 Jbeta primers that the PCR ran. The protocol was immunoSEQ multiplex PCR, while the TCRdb copy is restricted to in-frame clones and leaves out a portion. In the table there are roughly 150,000 clones, around 80% of which are singletons. The sample consisted of PBMCs. The receptor source for this set is a boy between 2 and 15 years old in good health and CMV-seronegative.

The gene calls are TRBV5-1 and TRBJ2-3; the match to TRBD2 covers 13 bases. Per the germline V gene, CDR1 is SGHRS and CDR2 is YFSETQ. The trim removed 4 bases at V and 7 bases at J, leaving 12 bases unmatched. The CDR3 spans 17 residues. CDR3 DNA sequence: TGCGCCAGCAGCCCACCGGGACTAGCGGGACTCCCCCATACGCAGTATTTT. It codes for CASSPPGLAGLPHTQYF.

V and J are TRBV6-8 and TRBJ2-5; TRBD2 matches at 9 bases. This CDR3 contains 16 residues. The V segment lost 6 bases and the J segment 2 bases; nucleotides outside the gene matches: 10. Germline CDR1 is MNHGY and CDR2 is SAAAGT. In DNA form, the CDR3 reads TGTGCCAGCAGCACCCACCCGCGGGGGGGTCAAGAGACCCAGTACTTC. Its protein is CASSTHPRGGQETQYF.

V is TRBV6-5 and J is TRBJ1-2, with D possibly TRBD1 on 5 matching bases. The CDR3 spans 15 residues. Germline V CDR1 and CDR2: MNHEY, SVGAGI. Between the trimmed V and J ends, which lost 0 bases and 7 bases, there was a span of 15 bases. DNA for the CDR3: TGTGCCAGCAGTTACTCGGGGCAGGGATCAGGTGGCTACACCTTC. Amino acids: CASSYSGQGSGGYTF.

CDR3 nucleotide sequence: TGCAGCGTTGAAGGGAGGGGGCGTAAATACAATGAGCAGTTCTTC. Amino acids: CSVEGRGRKYNEQFF. The chain couples TRBV29-1 to TRBJ2-1, with D perhaps matching TRBD1 (7 bases). The CDR3 sequence is 15 residues long. The V end lost 1 base, the J end lost 4 bases, and 14 bases lay between the germline ends. Germline V lookup: CDR1 SQVTM, CDR2 ANQGSEA.

The J gene is TRBJ1-2, the V gene TRBV5-8, with 9 bases lining up with TRBD1. CDR1 SGHTS and CDR2 YDEGEE come from the germline V gene. The V gene end was trimmed by 4 bases and the J gene end by 8 bases; junction bases not matched to a gene: 9. This CDR3 is 14 amino acids long. The CDR3 loop is CASSPQGQGEGYTF. CDR3 nucleotides: TGTGCCAGCAGCCCGCAGGGACAGGGAGAGGGCTACACCTTC.

Notes on this clone: Other nucleotide sequences in the sample specify the same CDR3. The V gene is TRBV4-3, the J gene TRBJ1-2; D gene unclear. V lost 0 bases to trimming and J lost 4 bases, with 15 bases between them. The CDR3 consists of 16 residues. From germline, CDR1 is LGHNA and CDR2 YSLEER. The CDR3 reads CASSQDWANGIYGYTF. The CDR3, as DNA: TGCGCCAGCAGCCAAGATTGGGCCAATGGTATCTATGGCTACACCTTC.

The chain is built from TRBV6-1 and TRBJ2-2, with no clear D. The length of the CDR3 is 14 residues. CDR1 is MNHNS and CDR2 is SASEGT in the germline V gene. Deletions cut 5 bases from V and 5 bases from J, with 12 bases between. This CDR3 reads CASSHKFKTGELFF. The CDR3 nucleotides read TGTGCCAGCAGTCACAAGTTCAAAACCGGGGAGCTGTTTTTT.

The J gene is TRBJ2-7, the V gene TRBV5-6, with no clear D. Trimming took off 4 bases at V and 0 bases at J, with 11 bases between the two ends. CDR1 is SGHDT and CDR2 is YYEEEE in the germline V gene. CDR3 length: 14 residues. DNA of the CDR3: TGTGCCAGCAGCCAAGCCGGGTCCTCCTACGAGCAGTACTTC. Translation gives CASSQAGSSYEQYF. The full variable domain, in which reference TRBV5-6 and TRBJ2-7 provide the parts outside the CDR3, is DAGVTQSPTHLIKTRGQQVTLRCSPKSGHDTVSWYQQALGQGPQFIFQYYEEEERQRGNFPDRFSGHQFPNYSSELNVNALLLGDSALYLCASSQAGSSYEQYFGPGTRLTVT.

The J gene is TRBJ2-7, the V gene TRBV21-1; TRBD1 is the table's D call and was not checked against the DNA. TRBV21-1 has pseudogene status. The length of the CDR3 is 14 residues. The CDR3 is CASSKTDRAYEQYV. The CDR3 nucleotides read TGTGCCAGCAGCAAGACCGACAGAGCCTACGAGCAGTACGTC.

The CDR3 DNA follows: TGCAGCGGCCTCGAGGGTAGCACTGAAGCTTTCTTT. It translates to CSGLEGSTEAFF. The V gene is TRBV29-1, the J gene TRBJ1-1, with D unclear. CDR3 length equals 12 residues. Germline CDR1 SQVTM, CDR2 ANQGSEA. V lost 7 bases and J 4 bases, leaving 13 bases between the germline ends. Based on the CDR3 plus reference TRBV29-1 and TRBJ1-1, the full variable domain is SAVISQKPSRDICQRGTSLTIQCQVDSQVTMMFWYRQQPGQSLTLIATANQGSEATYESGFVIDKFPISRPNLTFSTLTVSNMSPEDSSIYLCSGLEGSTEAFFGQGTRLTVV.